A single sample is the source of the 2 T cell receptor beta chains below, sequenced in a study of blood T cell repertoires in COVID-19. Measured with immunoSEQ multiplex PCR; TCRdb has only the in-frame clones, and not every one. The sample holds about 49,000 clones; around 83% are singletons and the top ten take less than 6.5%. The specimen sequenced was peripheral blood. These receptors came from a man between 40 and 49 years old with active COVID-19.

This chain joins TRBV7-8 and TRBJ1-4, with D perhaps matching TRBD1 (5 bases). Germline V gives CDR1 SGHVS, CDR2 FQNEAQ. The CDR3 covers 15 residues. With 5 bases removed from V and 6 bases from J, the gap between germline ends came to 16 bases. CDR3 region: CASSPAGNKDEKLFF. CDR3 DNA: TGTGCCAGCAGCCCGGCAGGGAATAAGGATGAAAAACTGTTTTTT. The variable domain in full, with the rest retrieved from reference TRBV7-8 and TRBJ1-4, is GAGVSQSPRYKVAKRGQDVALRCDPISGHVSLFWYQQALGQGPEFLTYFQNEAQLDKSGLPSDRFFAERPEGSVSTLKIQRTQQEDSAVYLCASSPAGNKDEKLFFGSGTQLSVL.

The rearrangement links TRBV6-5 to TRBJ2-7, with TRBD1 matching 9 bases. Trimming at V came to 6 bases and at J to 3 bases, leaving 9 bases not matched to a gene. Germline loops: CDR1 MNHEY, CDR2 SVGAGI. The CDR3 runs 15 residues. The CDR3 region has the DNA TGTGCCAGCAGGTCCCCGACAGGGGGGAACTACGAGCAGTACTTC. It specifies CASRSPTGGNYEQYF.